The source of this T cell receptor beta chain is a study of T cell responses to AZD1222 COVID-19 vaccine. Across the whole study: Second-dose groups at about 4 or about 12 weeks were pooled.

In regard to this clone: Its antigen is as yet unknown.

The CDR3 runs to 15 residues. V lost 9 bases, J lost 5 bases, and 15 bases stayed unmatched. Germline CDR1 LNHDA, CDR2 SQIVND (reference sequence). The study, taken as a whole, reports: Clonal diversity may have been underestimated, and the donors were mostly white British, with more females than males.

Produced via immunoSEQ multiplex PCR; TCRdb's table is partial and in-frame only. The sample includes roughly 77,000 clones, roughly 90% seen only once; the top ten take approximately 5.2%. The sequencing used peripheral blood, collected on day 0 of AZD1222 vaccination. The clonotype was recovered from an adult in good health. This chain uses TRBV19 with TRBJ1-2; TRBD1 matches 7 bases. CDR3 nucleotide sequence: TGTGCCAGCGCTCCGACAGGGAGGGACCCTTATGGCTACACCTTC. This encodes CASAPTGRDPYGYTF.